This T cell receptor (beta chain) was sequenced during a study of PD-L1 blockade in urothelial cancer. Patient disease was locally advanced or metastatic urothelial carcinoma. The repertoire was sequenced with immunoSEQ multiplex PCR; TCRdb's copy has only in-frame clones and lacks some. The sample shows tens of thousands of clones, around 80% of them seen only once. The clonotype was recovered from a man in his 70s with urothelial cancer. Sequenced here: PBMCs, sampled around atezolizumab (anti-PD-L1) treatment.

This CDR3 reads CASSLAAPQGTGAKNIQYF. The DNA of the CDR3 is TGTGCCAGCAGCTTAGCGGCCCCACAGGGGACGGGCGCCAAAAACATTCAGTACTTC. The genes are TRBV7-6 and TRBJ2-4; TRBD1 agrees at 7 bases. The CDR3 covers 19 residues. Germline CDR1 is SGHVS and CDR2 is FNYEAQ. V lost 0 bases and J lost 1; bases outside the gene matches: 12.